The 8 T cell receptor beta chains below all came from one sample that was sequenced in a study of blood T cell repertoires in COVID-19. Using immunoSEQ multiplex PCR, the repertoire was profiled, and TCRdb retains in-frame clones only, with some absent. The sample records 250,000 to 350,000 clones, 87% being singletons. Sequencing was done on a sample of peripheral blood. Receptor source: a man younger than 30 with active or convalescent COVID-19.

This chain uses TRBV7-2 with TRBJ1-5; 8 nucleotides align to TRBD1. The CDR3 is 15 amino acids. V gave up 3 bases and J gave up 3 bases; unmatched junction bases: 4. Germline-derived CDR1 and CDR2 are SGHTA and FQGNSA. CDR3 sequence: CASSFAGGVNQPQHF. Written as DNA, the CDR3 is TGTGCCAGCAGCTTTGCAGGGGGCGTCAATCAGCCCCAGCATTTT.

The V call is TRBV5-4, the J call TRBJ2-5; possibly TRBD1 for D (5 bases). Between the trimmed V and J ends, which lost 0 bases and 2 bases, there was a span of 11 bases. Germline V lookup: CDR1 SGHNT, CDR2 YYREEE (reference sequence). The CDR3 has 15 amino acids. In DNA form, the CDR3 reads TGTGCCAGCAGCTTGGGGGGTCCAGGGCAAGAGACCCAGTACTTC. Its translation is CASSLGGPGQETQYF.

This clone came up a few times. The chain recombines TRBV7-6 with TRBJ2-1; 7 bases match TRBD2. Per the germline V gene, CDR1 is SGHVS and CDR2 is FNYEAQ. This CDR3 is 15 amino acids long. V shed 5 bases and J 3 bases; nucleotides not matched to a gene: 7. DNA of the CDR3: TGTGCCAGCAGCCAAAGCGGGACCGGCTACAATGAGCAGTTCTTC. Translation: CASSQSGTGYNEQFF.

This clone was recorded many times. This chain joins TRBV6-6 and TRBJ1-2; maybe TRBD1 (5 bases). Looked up from germline, CDR1 is MNHNY and CDR2 is SVGAGI (reference sequence). This CDR3 comprises 14 residues. The V and J ends lost 5 bases and 0 bases respectively, with 10 bases between them. The CDR3 loop reads CASSPRETNYGYTF. In nucleotides, the CDR3 is TGTGCCAGCAGTCCCAGGGAAACTAACTATGGCTACACCTTC.

The chain is built from TRBV4-1 and TRBJ1-4, with 10 bases identical to TRBD1. The CDR3 contains 16 residues. The junction had 8 bases not matched to a gene; V was cut back by 2 bases and J by 8 bases. CDR1 and CDR2 from the germline V gene are MGHRA and YSYEKL. The CDR3 bases are TGCGCCAGCAGCCAACCCCGACAGGGGGCAGCAGAAAAACTGTTTTTT. It specifies CASSQPRQGAAEKLFF.

The chain links TRBV12-3 or TRBV12-4 to TRBJ1-4; D unresolved. The CDR3 totals 13 residues. V gave up 7 bases and J gave up 8 bases, with 14 bases separating them. The CDR3 nucleotides read TGTGCCAGCAACCTCGGAGGGAAGGAAAAACTGTTTTTT. Amino acid sequence: CASNLGGKEKLFF.

The rearrangement joins TRBV3-1 (or the pseudogene TRBV3-2) to TRBJ1-2; D call uncertain. Looked up from germline, CDR1 is LGHDT and CDR2 is YNNKEL (reference sequence). The CDR3 length is 13 residues. Trimming cost V 3 bases and J 8 bases, with 13 bases left between them. CDR3 DNA sequence: TGTGCCAGCAGCCAGCGGGCCCGTATGGGCTACACCTTC. Translating gives CASSQRARMGYTF.

The chain is built from TRBV25-1 and TRBJ2-1; 11 nucleotides align to TRBD2. Germline V lookup: CDR1 MGHDK, CDR2 SYGVNS. This CDR3 has 16 amino acids. With 3 bases clipped from V and 4 bases from J, the junction kept 5 bases outside the gene matches. The CDR3 sequence: CASSDLAGGLYNEQFF. The DNA of the CDR3 is TGTGCCAGCAGTGACTTAGCGGGAGGGTTATACAATGAGCAGTTCTTC. The whole variable domain, filled in from reference TRBV25-1 and TRBJ2-1, reads EADIYQTPRYLVIGTGKKITLECSQTMGHDKMYWYQQDPGMELHLIHYSYGVNSTEKGDLSSESTVSRIRTEHFPLTLESARPSHTSQYLCASSDLAGGLYNEQFFGPGTRLTVL.